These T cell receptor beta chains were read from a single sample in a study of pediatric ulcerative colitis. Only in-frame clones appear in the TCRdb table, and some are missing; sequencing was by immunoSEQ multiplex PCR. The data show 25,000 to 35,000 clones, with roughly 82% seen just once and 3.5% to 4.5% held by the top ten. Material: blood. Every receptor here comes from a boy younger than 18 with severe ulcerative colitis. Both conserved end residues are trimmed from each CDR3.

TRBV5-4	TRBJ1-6	ASSLEGGNSPLH
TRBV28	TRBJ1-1	ASSFQTFQPEAF
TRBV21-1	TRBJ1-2	ASTKGVNRRDYT
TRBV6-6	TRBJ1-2	ASPGGGNGYT
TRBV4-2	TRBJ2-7	ASSQVGGDRGEQY
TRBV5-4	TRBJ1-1	ASSFWTGGVYSEAF
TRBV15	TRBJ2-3	ATSRTSGASSTDTQY
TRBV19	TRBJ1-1	ASSITGSMNTEAF
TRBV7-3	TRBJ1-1	ASSLTGGGTEAF
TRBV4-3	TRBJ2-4	ASSQDMRPKNIQY
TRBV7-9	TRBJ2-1	ASSPWGGLNDEQF
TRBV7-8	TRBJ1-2	ASSLKFTNYGYT
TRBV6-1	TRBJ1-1	ASYRMNTEAF
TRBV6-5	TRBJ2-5	ASSASMETQY
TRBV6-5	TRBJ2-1	ASRSPGQGLTEQF
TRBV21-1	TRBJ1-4	ASVKRAGRATNEKLF
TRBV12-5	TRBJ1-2	ASGLGGSPGYGYT
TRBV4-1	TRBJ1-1	ASSRLGDTEAF
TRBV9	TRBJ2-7	ASSIGQGYEQY
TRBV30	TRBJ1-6	AWSNGRTPVGNSPLH
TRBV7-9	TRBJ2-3	ASSFRPPRDLDTQY
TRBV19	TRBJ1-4	ASSMWAGGEKLF
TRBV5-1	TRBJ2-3	ASSSGHFTDTQY
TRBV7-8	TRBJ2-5	ASSIRTGGLVETQY
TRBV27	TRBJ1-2	ASSQDRGDVGYT
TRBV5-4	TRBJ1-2	ASSPDGTSNYGYT
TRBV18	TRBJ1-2	ASSPPYGEDGYT
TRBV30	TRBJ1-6	AWSVSAHLSLH
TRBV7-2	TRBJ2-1	ASSLVGASYNEQF
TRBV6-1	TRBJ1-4	ASKYGKAEKLF
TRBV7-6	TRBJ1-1	ASSLEANTEAF
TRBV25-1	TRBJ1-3	ASTRSRGNTIY
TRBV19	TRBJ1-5	ASSSKLQGAWSNQPQH
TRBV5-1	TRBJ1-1	ASSEDSMGEAF
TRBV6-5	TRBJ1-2	ASSYRDRGHYGYT
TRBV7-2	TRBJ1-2	ASSLDIHGYT
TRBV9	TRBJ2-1	ASSVVEAGGPWGSYNEQF
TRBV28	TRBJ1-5	ASNLRRGRNQPQH
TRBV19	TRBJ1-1	ASSIGTGVVTEAF
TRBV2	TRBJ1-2	ASMGGQGGYYGYT
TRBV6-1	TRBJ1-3	ASSLQGRSGNTIY
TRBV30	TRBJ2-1	AWRVAGTRNEQF
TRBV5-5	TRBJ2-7	ASTPGRDRGYEQY
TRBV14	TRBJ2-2	ASSQGTPSFGKLF
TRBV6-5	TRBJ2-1	ASNRGGSYNEQF
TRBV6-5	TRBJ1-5	ASSYRAGNQPQH